This T cell receptor (beta chain) was profiled in a study of post-analysis software for immune sequencing data. The overall study: Relapsing-remitting, secondary progressive and progressive-relapsing multiple sclerosis were all included among the disease courses. Broader study findings: By F measure, samples from a shared preparation batch strongly co-clustered. When compared against controls, multiple sclerosis patients showed significantly lower normalized Chao1 diversity. Controls showed lower frequencies than patients for 4 or 5 TRBV segments, and TRBV5-6, TRBV5-1 and TRBV20-1 were among these.

Turning to this clonotype: What it recognizes is unknown.

The CDR3 runs 15 residues. Germline CDR1 reads DFQATT; CDR2 reads SNEGSKA (reference sequence). V dropped 1 base and J dropped 2 bases, with 15 bases sitting between them. Libraries were made from TCR beta cDNA, and they carried unique molecular identifiers. MiXCR, run by TCRdb on the PCR reads, gives a single entry per CDR3 protein. The sample has about 770,000 distinct CDR3 sequences; more than 45% are singletons. V gene TRBV20-1 combines with J gene TRBJ2-7; D may be TRBD1 or TRBD2 (6 bases each). The sequence came from a girl under 18 with multiple sclerosis. The sequencing input was blood. The DNA of the CDR3 is TGCAGTGCTAGAGTCGGGAGCAGGGACACCTACGAGCAGTACTTC. Protein: CSARVGSRDTYEQYF.